The 21 T cell receptor beta chains reported below all come from one sample, sequenced in a study of shared clonotypes between healthy human individuals. TCRdb's copy holds only in-frame clones and misses some; the assay was immunoSEQ multiplex PCR. The sample lists under 750,000 clones, 55% to 75% occurring once. The source material was memory CD4+ T cells sorted from blood. Subset: CD45RA-negative fraction. Receptors were obtained from a woman aged 25 to 39 in good health.

The gene calls are TRBV13 and TRBJ2-2, with TRBD2 matching 7 bases. Germline lookup yields CDR1 PRHDT and CDR2 FYEKMQ (reference sequence). This CDR3 has 14 residues. After removal of 3 bases from V and 7 bases from J, the junction contained 5 bases not matched to a gene. CDR3 region: CASSFRGRVGELFF. In DNA, the CDR3 is TGTGCCAGCAGCTTTCGTGGGAGGGTCGGGGAGCTGTTTTTT. The full variable domain, completed using reference TRBV13 and TRBJ2-2, is AAGVIQSPRHLIKEKRETATLKCYPIPRHDTVYWYQQGPGQDPQFLISFYEKMQSDKGSIPDRFSAQQFSDYHSELNMSSLELGDSALYFCASSFRGRVGELFFGEGSRLTVL.

The V gene is TRBV19, the J gene TRBJ2-3, with 9 positions matching TRBD1. This CDR3 spans 16 amino acids. The germline V gene encodes CDR1 LNHDA and CDR2 SQIVND (reference sequence). V shed 11 bases, J shed 0 bases, and the junction held 12 bases outside the gene matches. CDR3 in amino acids: CACGQGPRSSTDTQYF. In DNA, the CDR3 is TGTGCCTGCGGACAGGGGCCACGATCTAGCACAGATACGCAGTATTTT.

The rearrangement links TRBV5-8 to TRBJ1-5; tentatively, D is TRBD1 (5 bases). The ends were cut back, 4 bases at V and 0 bases at J, with 14 bases in the middle. The germline CDR1 and CDR2 sequences are SGHTS and YDEGEE. The length of the CDR3 is 16 residues. The CDR3 DNA reads as TGTGCCAGCAGCCGGGGGTCGGTCCTTAGCAATCAGCCCCAGCATTTT. Residues: CASSRGSVLSNQPQHF.

This clone has more than one count but fewer than ten. The chain combines TRBV19 with TRBJ2-5; a possible D gene is TRBD1 (6 bases). Trimming removed 7 bases at V and 5 bases at J, with 11 bases between. CDR3 length: 12 amino acids. Germline V CDR1 and CDR2: LNHDA, SQIVND (reference sequence). The chain's CDR3 is CASNRVGETQYF. DNA of the CDR3: TGTGCCAGTAACAGGGTCGGGGAGACCCAGTACTTC.

V and J are TRBV6-5 and TRBJ1-1; 7 bases are a match to TRBD1. CDR1 is MNHEY, CDR2 SVGAGI, per germline. V gave up 6 bases and J gave up 9 bases; unmatched junction bases: 10. The CDR3 runs to 13 residues. The CDR3 loop is CASSQIRDSKAFF. CDR3 nucleotide sequence: TGTGCCAGCAGCCAAATCCGGGACAGCAAAGCTTTCTTT.

This chain joins TRBV21-1 and TRBJ2-7; TRBD2, as called in the table, went unchecked against the DNA. TRBV21-1 is a listed pseudogene. The CDR3 extends over 11 amino acids. The CDR3: CASSPGAVQYF. As DNA, the CDR3 is TGTGCCAGCAGTCCGGGAGCAGTCCAGTACTTC.

The rearrangement uses TRBV15 and TRBJ2-5, with 7 bases lining up with TRBD1. CDR3 size: 15 residues. CDR1 and CDR2 from the germline V gene are LNHNV and YYDKDF (reference sequence). V was pared by 0 bases and J by 2 bases, with 3 bases of the junction left unmatched. The CDR3 nucleotides are TGTGCCACCAGCAGAGAGACAGGGAAACAAGAGACCCAGTACTTC. Protein sequence: CATSRETGKQETQYF.

The V and J genes are TRBV7-9 and TRBJ1-3; D call uncertain. CDR3 length: 13 residues. Germline V CDR1 and CDR2: SEHNR, FQNEAQ (reference sequence). With 2 bases removed from V and 2 bases from J, the gap between germline ends came to 4 bases. CDR3 coding DNA: TGTGCCAGCAGCTTAAATCCTGGAAACACCATATATTTT. It specifies CASSLNPGNTIYF. Drawing the rest from reference TRBV7-9 and TRBJ1-3, the complete variable domain is DTGVSQNPRHKITKRGQNVTFRCDPISEHNRLYWYRQTLGQGPEFLTYFQNEAQLEKSRLLSDRFSAERPKGSFSTLEIQRTEQGDSAMYLCASSLNPGNTIYFGEGSWLTVV.

This clone was found a few times. This chain joins TRBV19 and TRBJ2-6; 7 bases map to TRBD1. The germline CDR1 and CDR2 sequences are LNHDA and SQIVND (reference sequence). The V and J ends lost 9 bases and 0 bases, in that order; junction bases with no gene match: 8. The CDR3 contains 16 residues. The CDR3 nucleotides are TGTGCCAGCCGACAGGGTGCTCGCTCTGGGGCCAACGTCCTGACTTTC. Protein sequence: CASRQGARSGANVLTF. Using reference TRBV19 and TRBJ2-6 for the parts outside the CDR3, the full variable domain is DGGITQSPKYLFRKEGQNVTLSCEQNLNHDAMYWYRQDPGQGLRLIYYSQIVNDFQKGDIAEGYSVSREKKESFPLTVTSAQKNPTAFYLCASRQGARSGANVLTFGAGSRLTVL.

The gene calls are TRBV6-1 and TRBJ1-1; D gene uncertain. This CDR3 region has 14 residues. The germline V and J ends were trimmed by 6 bases and 0 bases, with 11 bases remaining between them. CDR1 is MNHNS, CDR2 SASEGT, per germline. This chain's CDR3 is CASSWERVNTEAFF. Written as DNA, the CDR3 is TGTGCCAGCAGCTGGGAAAGGGTGAACACTGAAGCTTTCTTT.

This clone was counted at least ten times. This sequence joins TRBV19 and TRBJ2-5, with D possibly being TRBD2 (5 bases). The CDR3 runs 14 residues. CDR1 and CDR2 from the germline V gene are LNHDA and SQIVND (reference sequence). Trimming cost V 6 bases and J 5 bases, with 16 bases left between them. CDR3 sequence: CASRRTLSVETQYF. The CDR3 nucleotides read TGTGCCAGTAGGAGGACTCTCTCGGTGGAGACCCAGTACTTC.

Only a few counts were recorded for this clone. As DNA, the CDR3 is TGTGCCAGCAGATCGAAACTAGATAACAATGAGCAGTTCTTC. Protein product: CASRSKLDNNEQFF. The gene calls are TRBV27 and TRBJ2-1; tentative D call: TRBD2 (5 bases). V was trimmed by 6 bases and J by 5 bases, leaving 14 bases between them. The germline CDR1 and CDR2 sequences are MNHEY and SMNVEV (reference sequence). The CDR3 runs to 14 residues.

This rearrangement joins TRBV28 to TRBJ1-3, with a weak D call TRBD1 (5 bases). Germline CDR1 reads MDHEN; CDR2 reads SYDVKM. The CDR3 is 17 amino acids. V gave up 3 bases and J gave up 0 bases, with 15 bases separating them. This CDR3 reads CASSFMGRDLSGNTIYF. The CDR3 coding sequence is TGTGCCAGCAGTTTTATGGGCAGGGACCTCTCTGGAAACACCATATATTTT.

This chain connects TRBV10-3 to TRBJ1-2, with 7 bases aligning to TRBD1. CDR3 length equals 14 residues. V lost 0 bases and J lost 7; bases outside the gene matches: 5. CDR1 is ENHRY, CDR2 SYGVKD, per germline. The CDR3 nucleotides are TGTGCCATCAGTGAGTCGACAGGGTCTTTTGGCTACACCTTC. Protein product: CAISESTGSFGYTF.

This chain joins TRBV2 and TRBJ1-4; perhaps TRBD1 as D (5 bases). V was trimmed by 2 bases and J by 7 bases, leaving 14 bases between them. The CDR3 spans 15 residues. Germline-derived CDR1 and CDR2 are SNHLY and FYNNEI. The CDR3 nucleotides are TGTGCCAGCAGTGAACCGGGGGTTAAGGGTGAAAAACTGTTTTTT. Its translation: CASSEPGVKGEKLFF.

This clone is a singleton in its sample. The chain recombines TRBV7-9 with TRBJ2-1; the match to TRBD2 covers 11 bases. Trimming at V came to 4 bases and at J to 15 bases, leaving 8 bases not matched to a gene. Germline V lookup: CDR1 SEHNR, CDR2 FQNEAQ (reference sequence). The CDR3 has 13 amino acids. This CDR3 is CASSSRTSGSPFF. The DNA of the CDR3 is TGTGCCAGCAGCTCCCGGACTAGCGGGTCACCGTTCTTC.

V usage is TRBV30 and J usage is TRBJ1-2, with TRBD1 matching over 9 bases. Germline CDR1 reads GTSNPN; CDR2 reads SVGIG (reference sequence). The CDR3 contains 18 residues. The J segment lost 0 bases and the V segment lost 4 bases, leaving 15 bases of the junction unmatched. CDR3: CAWIKGTGNSLANYGYTF. The CDR3 DNA sequence: TGTGCCTGGATAAAAGGGACAGGGAATTCCCTAGCTAACTATGGCTACACCTTC. The full variable domain, completed using reference TRBV30 and TRBJ1-2, is SQTIHQWPATLVQPVGSPLSLECTVEGTSNPNLYWYRQAAGRGLQLLFYSVGIGQISSEVPQNLSASRPQDRQFILSSKKLLLSDSGFYLCAWIKGTGNSLANYGYTFGSGTRLTVV.

The CDR3 DNA sequence: TGTGCCAGCAGCCAGGGGGGGAGGGAGACCCAGTACTTC. It is translated as CASSQGGRETQYF. The chain has TRBV25-1 and TRBJ2-5, with D perhaps matching TRBD1 or TRBD2 (7 bases each). Trimming removed 6 bases at V and 5 bases at J, with 13 bases between. There are 13 residues in the CDR3. Germline CDR1 is MGHDK and CDR2 is SYGVNS.

The chain recombines TRBV7-9 with TRBJ1-2; unclear D gene. CDR1 is SEHNR and CDR2 is FQNEAQ in the germline V gene (reference sequence). Trimming cost V 5 bases and J 8 bases, with 18 bases left between them. The CDR3 runs to 14 residues. The CDR3 sequence is CASSPPFSRRGYTF. In DNA, the CDR3 is TGTGCCAGCAGCCCCCCCTTTAGCCGCAGGGGCTACACCTTC. The full variable domain, in which reference TRBV7-9 and TRBJ1-2 provide the parts outside the CDR3, is DTGVSQNPRHKITKRGQNVTFRCDPISEHNRLYWYRQTLGQGPEFLTYFQNEAQLEKSRLLSDRFSAERPKGSFSTLEIQRTEQGDSAMYLCASSPPFSRRGYTFGSGTRLTVV.

This chain joins TRBV20-1 and TRBJ2-3, with unresolved D. This CDR3 has 11 residues. Trimming removed 6 bases from V and 5 bases from J, with 9 bases in between. The germline CDR1 and CDR2 sequences are DFQATT and SNEGSKA (reference sequence). CDR3 DNA sequence: TGCAGTGCGGTCCAGTTAGATACGCAGTATTTT. Its protein is CSAVQLDTQYF.

This clone was picked up a small number of times. It differs at one base from a far larger clone, so likely a read error. The same CDR3 also results from other DNA sequences found in this sample. The rearrangement joins TRBV5-1 to TRBJ2-1; maybe TRBD2 (5 bases). This CDR3 contains 15 residues. CDR1 is SGHRS and CDR2 is YFSETQ in the germline V gene. CDR3 sequence (DNA): TGCGCCAGCAGTTTGGACTCGAGCTCCTACAATGAGCAGTTCTTC. Its protein is CASSLDSSSYNEQFF. The full variable domain, completed using reference TRBV5-1 and TRBJ2-1, is KAGVTQTPRYLIKTRGQQVTLSCSPISGHRSVSWYQQTPGQGLQFLFEYFSETQRNKGNFPGRFSGRQFSNSRSEMNVSTLELGDSALYLCASSLDSSSYNEQFFGPGTRLTVL.